This T cell receptor (beta chain) originates from a study of control samples from healthy donors and cancer patients. V lost 1 base and J lost 1, with 9 bases in between. The CDR3 has 15 amino acids. From germline, CDR1 is MNHEY and CDR2 SVGAGI. This clone was counted once. The repertoire was sequenced with immunoSEQ multiplex PCR; TCRdb's copy has only in-frame clones and lacks some. The sample carries 150,000 or so clones, about 87% recorded once. The J gene is TRBJ2-3, the V gene TRBV6-5; D possibly corresponds to TRBD1 (5 bases). The TCR comes from a man aged 25-40 years in good health. The sequencing input was blood. CDR3 DNA: TGTGCCAGCAGTTACTATAAGACAGGCACAGATACGCAGTATTTT. Its translation is CASSYYKTGTDTQYF.